This record concerns one T cell receptor (beta chain) sequence. In the original workflow: Amplification of reference gene primers provided the estimated nucleated cell counts. Generated by immunoSEQ multiplex PCR, the TCRdb table keeps only in-frame clones and is missing some. V, J and clone size are those of that table, while D and trimming were read from the DNA. This table holds 400,000 to 550,000 clones, approximately 90% found once. The sample comes from a study of blood T cell repertoires in COVID-19. Study overall: From the United States, Italy and Spain came samples of acute and convalescent COVID-19. Sources were T cells, B-cell-depleted T cells, or PBMCs; the material itself was cDNA or gDNA.

This CDR3 has 15 amino acids. Germline CDR1 is SGHDT and CDR2 is YYEEEE. The J segment lost 3 bases and the V segment lost 1 base, leaving 3 bases of the junction unmatched. Sequencing used PBMCs or T cells enriched from blood (not recorded which). This TCR was sampled from a woman aged 18-29 years with acute COVID-19. The chain combines TRBV5-6 with TRBJ2-1; TRBD2 matches at 8 bases. CDR3 in DNA: TGTGCCAGCAGCTTGAGCGGGAGCCTCTACAATGAGCAGTTCTTC. It codes for CASSLSGSLYNEQFF.